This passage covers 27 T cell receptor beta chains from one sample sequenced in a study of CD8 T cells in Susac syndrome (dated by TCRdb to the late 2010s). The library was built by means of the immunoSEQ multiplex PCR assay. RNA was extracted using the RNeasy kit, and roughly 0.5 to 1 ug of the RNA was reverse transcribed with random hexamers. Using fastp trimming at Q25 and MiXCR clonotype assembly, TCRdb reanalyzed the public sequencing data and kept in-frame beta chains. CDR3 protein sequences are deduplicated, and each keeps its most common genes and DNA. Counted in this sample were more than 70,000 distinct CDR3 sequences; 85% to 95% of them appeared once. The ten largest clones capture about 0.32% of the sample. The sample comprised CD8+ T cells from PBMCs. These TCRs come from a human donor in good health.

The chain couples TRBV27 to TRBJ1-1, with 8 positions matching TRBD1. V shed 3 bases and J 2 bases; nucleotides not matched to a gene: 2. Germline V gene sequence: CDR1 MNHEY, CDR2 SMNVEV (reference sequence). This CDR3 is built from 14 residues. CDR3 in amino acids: CASSLTGANTEAFF. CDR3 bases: TGTGCCAGCAGTTTGACAGGGGCCAACACTGAAGCTTTCTTT.

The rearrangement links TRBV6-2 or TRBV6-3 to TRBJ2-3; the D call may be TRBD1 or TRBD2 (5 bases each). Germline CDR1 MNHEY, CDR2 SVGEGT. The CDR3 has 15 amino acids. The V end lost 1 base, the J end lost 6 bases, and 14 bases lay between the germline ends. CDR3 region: CASSYYSLGADTQYF. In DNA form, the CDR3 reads TGTGCCAGCAGTTACTATAGTCTCGGGGCGGATACGCAGTATTTT.

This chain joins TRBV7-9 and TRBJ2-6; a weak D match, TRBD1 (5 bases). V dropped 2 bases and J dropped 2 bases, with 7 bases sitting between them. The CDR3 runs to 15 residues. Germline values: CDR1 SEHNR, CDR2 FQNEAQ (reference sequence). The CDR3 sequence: CASSLKGPGANVLTF. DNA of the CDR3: TGTGCCAGCAGCTTAAAGGGGCCTGGGGCCAACGTCCTGACTTTC.

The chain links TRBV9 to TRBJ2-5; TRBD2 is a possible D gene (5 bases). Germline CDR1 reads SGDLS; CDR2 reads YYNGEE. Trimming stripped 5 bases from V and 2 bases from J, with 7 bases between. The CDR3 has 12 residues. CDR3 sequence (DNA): TGTGCCAGCAGAGGACTTCAAGAGACCCAGTACTTC. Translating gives CASRGLQETQYF.

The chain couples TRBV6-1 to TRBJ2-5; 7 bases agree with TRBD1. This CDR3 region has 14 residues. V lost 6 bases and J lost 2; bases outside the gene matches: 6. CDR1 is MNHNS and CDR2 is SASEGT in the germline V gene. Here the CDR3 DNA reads TGTGCCAGCAGGACCGCAGGGGGACAAGAGACCCAGTACTTC. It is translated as CASRTAGGQETQYF.

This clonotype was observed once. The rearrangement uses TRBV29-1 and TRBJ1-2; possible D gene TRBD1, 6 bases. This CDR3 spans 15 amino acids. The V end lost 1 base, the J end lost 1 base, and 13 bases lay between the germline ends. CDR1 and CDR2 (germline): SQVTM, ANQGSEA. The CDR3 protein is CSVEGGQSLNYGYTF. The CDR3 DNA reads TGCAGCGTTGAAGGCGGACAGAGTCTTAACTATGGCTACACCTTC.

CDR3 nucleotide sequence: TGTGCCAGCAGCGACGGGGCCAGCAATCAGCCCCAGCATTTT. Translating it yields CASSDGASNQPQHF. The gene calls are TRBV9 and TRBJ1-5, with D perhaps TRBD1 (5 bases). The CDR3 is made up of 14 amino acids. The V end lost 3 bases, the J end lost 1 base, and 8 bases lay between the germline ends. Germline assignment: CDR1 SGDLS and CDR2 YYNGEE.

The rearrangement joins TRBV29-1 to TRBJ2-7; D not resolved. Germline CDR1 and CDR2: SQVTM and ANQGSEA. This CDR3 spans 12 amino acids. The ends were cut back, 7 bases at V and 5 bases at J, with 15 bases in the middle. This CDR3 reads CSAKTSPNEQYF. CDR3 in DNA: TGCAGCGCCAAGACCAGTCCGAACGAGCAGTACTTC.

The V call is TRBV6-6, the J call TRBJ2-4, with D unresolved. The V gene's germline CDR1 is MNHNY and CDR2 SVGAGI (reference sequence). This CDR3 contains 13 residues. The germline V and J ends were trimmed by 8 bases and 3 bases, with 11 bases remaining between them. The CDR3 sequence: CASVGLGKNIQYF. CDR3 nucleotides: TGTGCCAGCGTGGGCCTAGGCAAAAACATTCAGTACTTC.

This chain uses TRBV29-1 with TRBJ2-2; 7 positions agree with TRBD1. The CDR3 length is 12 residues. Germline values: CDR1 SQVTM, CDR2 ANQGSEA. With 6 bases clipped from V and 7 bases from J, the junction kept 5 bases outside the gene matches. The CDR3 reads CSVLQGIGELFF. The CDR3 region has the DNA TGCAGCGTCTTACAGGGGATCGGGGAGCTGTTTTTT.

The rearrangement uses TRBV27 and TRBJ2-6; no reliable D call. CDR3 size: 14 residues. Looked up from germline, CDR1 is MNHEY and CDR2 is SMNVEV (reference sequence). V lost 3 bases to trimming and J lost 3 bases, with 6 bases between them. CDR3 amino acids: CASSFGSGANVLTF. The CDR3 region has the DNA TGTGCCAGCAGTTTCGGAAGTGGGGCCAACGTCCTGACTTTC.

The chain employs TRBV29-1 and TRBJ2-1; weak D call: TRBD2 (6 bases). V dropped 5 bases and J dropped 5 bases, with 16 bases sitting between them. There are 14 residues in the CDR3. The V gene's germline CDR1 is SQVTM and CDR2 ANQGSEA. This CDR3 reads CSVLPGDANNEQFF. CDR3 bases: TGCAGCGTTTTGCCGGGGGACGCTAACAATGAGCAGTTCTTC.

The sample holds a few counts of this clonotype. CDR3 region: CASSPGEFVYGYTF. CDR3 in DNA: TGTGCCAGCTCACCAGGGGAATTCGTCTATGGCTACACCTTC. The chain recombines TRBV18 with TRBJ1-2; D ambiguous. Per the germline V gene, CDR1 is KGHSH and CDR2 is LQKENI. With 2 bases removed from V and 4 bases from J, the gap between germline ends came to 11 bases. This CDR3 comprises 14 residues.

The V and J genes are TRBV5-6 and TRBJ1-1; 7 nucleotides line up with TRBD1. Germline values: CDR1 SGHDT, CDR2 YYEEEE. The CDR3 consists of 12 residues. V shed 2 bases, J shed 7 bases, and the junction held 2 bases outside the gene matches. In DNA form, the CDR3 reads TGTGCCAGCAGCTTAGGGGACAGTGAAGCTTTCTTT. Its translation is CASSLGDSEAFF.

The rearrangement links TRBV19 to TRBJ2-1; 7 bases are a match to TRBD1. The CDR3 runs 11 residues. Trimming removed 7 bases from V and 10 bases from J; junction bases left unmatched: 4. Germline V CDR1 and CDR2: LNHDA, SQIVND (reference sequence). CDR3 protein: CASTLDREQFF. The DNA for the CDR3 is TGTGCCAGTACCCTGGACAGGGAGCAGTTCTTC.

CDR3 sequence reads: CASSLPGQSSYEQYF. The CDR3 DNA follows: TGTGCCAGCAGCTTACCGGGACAGAGCTCCTACGAGCAGTACTTC. The chain combines TRBV7-9 with TRBJ2-7; TRBD1 matches at 7 bases. CDR3 length equals 15 residues. Germline-derived CDR1 and CDR2 are SEHNR and FQNEAQ (reference sequence). V lost 2 bases to trimming and J lost 0 bases; unmatched junction nucleotides: 4.

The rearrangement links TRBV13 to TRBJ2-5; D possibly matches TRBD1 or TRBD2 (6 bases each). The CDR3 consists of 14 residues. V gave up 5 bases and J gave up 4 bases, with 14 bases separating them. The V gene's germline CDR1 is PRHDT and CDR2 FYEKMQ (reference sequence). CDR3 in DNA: TGTGCCAGCAGCCCACTAGGAGGGGGAGAGACCCAGTACTTC. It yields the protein CASSPLGGGETQYF.

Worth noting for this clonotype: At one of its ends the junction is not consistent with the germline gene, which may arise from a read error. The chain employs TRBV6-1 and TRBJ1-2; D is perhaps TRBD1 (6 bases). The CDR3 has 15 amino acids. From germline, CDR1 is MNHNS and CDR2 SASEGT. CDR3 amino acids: CASSEGTGRGYGYTF. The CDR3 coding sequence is TGTGCCAGCAGCGAAGGGACTGGCAGGGGCTATGGCTACACCTTC.

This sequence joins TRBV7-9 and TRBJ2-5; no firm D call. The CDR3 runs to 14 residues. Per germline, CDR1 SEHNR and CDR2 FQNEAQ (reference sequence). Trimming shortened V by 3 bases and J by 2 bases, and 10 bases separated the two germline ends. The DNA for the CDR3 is TGTGCCAGCAGCTTCTTAGGCAGACAAGAGACCCAGTACTTC. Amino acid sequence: CASSFLGRQETQYF.

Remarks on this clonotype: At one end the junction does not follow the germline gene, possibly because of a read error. The CDR3 nucleotides are TGTGCCAGCAGCCAGGATACTAGCGACTCCCACGAGCAGTACTTC. It encodes CASSQDTSDSHEQYF. The V call is TRBV5-8, the J call TRBJ2-7; 7 bases fit TRBD2. The CDR3 is 15 residues long. Per the germline V gene, CDR1 is SGHTS and CDR2 is YDEGEE.

This CDR3 reads CSVVTGGPEAFF. CDR3 bases: TGCAGCGTTGTCACGGGAGGACCTGAAGCTTTCTTT. J is TRBJ1-1 and V is TRBV29-1; D unclear. This CDR3 contains 12 residues. The ends were cut back, 4 bases at V and 6 bases at J, with 12 bases in the middle. Germline V gene lookup returns CDR1 SQVTM and CDR2 ANQGSEA.

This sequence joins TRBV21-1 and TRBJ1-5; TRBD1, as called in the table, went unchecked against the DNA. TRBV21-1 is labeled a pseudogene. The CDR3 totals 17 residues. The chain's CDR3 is CASSKALTGFQNQPQHF. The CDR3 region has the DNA TGTGCCAGCAGCAAAGCCCTTACAGGATTTCAGAATCAGCCCCAGCATTTT.

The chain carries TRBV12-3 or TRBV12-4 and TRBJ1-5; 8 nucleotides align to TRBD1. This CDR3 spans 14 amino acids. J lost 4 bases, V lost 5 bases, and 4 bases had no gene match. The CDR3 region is CASSDRGENQPQHF. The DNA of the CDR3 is TGTGCCAGCAGTGACAGGGGAGAAAATCAGCCCCAGCATTTT.

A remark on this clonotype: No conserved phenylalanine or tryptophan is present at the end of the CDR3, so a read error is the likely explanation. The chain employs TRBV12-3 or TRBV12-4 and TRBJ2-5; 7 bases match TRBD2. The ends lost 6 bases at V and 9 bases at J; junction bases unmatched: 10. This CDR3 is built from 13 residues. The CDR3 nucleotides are TGTGCCAGCAGCGTAGGAGCGGGATGGGCCCAGTACTCC. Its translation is CASSVGAGWAQYS.

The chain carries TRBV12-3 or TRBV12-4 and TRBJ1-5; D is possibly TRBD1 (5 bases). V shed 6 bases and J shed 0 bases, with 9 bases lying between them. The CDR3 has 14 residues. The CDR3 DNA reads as TGTGCCAGCAGCCCCAGGGTTAGCAATCAGCCCCAGCATTTT. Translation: CASSPRVSNQPQHF.

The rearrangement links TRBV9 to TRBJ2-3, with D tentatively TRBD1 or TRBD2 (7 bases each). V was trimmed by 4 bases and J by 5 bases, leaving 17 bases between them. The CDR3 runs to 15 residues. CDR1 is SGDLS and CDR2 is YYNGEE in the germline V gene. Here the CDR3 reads CASSLRGGLGDTQYF. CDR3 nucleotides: TGTGCCAGCAGCCTCAGGGGGGGCCTCGGAGATACGCAGTATTTT.

Here the CDR3 DNA reads TGTGCCAGCAGCCCCCCGACAGGGGGCACGCAAACAGATACGCAGTATTTT. Translating gives CASSPPTGGTQTDTQYF. V usage is TRBV14 and J usage is TRBJ2-3; 10 bases fit TRBD1. Germline CDR1 is SGHDN and CDR2 is FVKESK. This CDR3 has 17 residues. Trimming took 4 bases from V and 3 from J; bases not matched to a gene: 10.